This T cell receptor beta chain was recovered during a study of T cells and copy number aberrations in small-cell lung cancer (dated by TCRdb to the early 2020s). About the full investigation: TCR repertoire sequencing was paired with whole-exome sequencing of the same tumor regions to relate T cell metrics to mutations and copy number aberrations. Tumor TCR data existed for some 17 patients, and approximately 15 patients had TCR data from both tumor tissue and normal tissue. Broader findings and caveats from the paper: Because surgical resection is uncommon in small-cell lung cancer, the study was limited by a small sample size, and the findings need validation. Tumors had lower T-cell density, richness and clonality than adjacent lung tissue, though the difference in density was not significant. Tumor T-cell density, richness and clonality were negatively correlated with higher copy number aberration burden. Every specimen was formalin-fixed paraffin-embedded tissue, a material known to introduce sequencing artifacts. Across regions, the TCR repertoire was highly heterogeneous, with roughly 75-98% of clones confined to a single region, an overlap lower than the overlap seen in localized NSCLC.

The immunoSEQ hsTCRB Kit was used with multiplexed V- and J-gene primers to amplify TCR-beta CDR3 regions from genomic DNA. Unique DNA barcodes were added in a second PCR, and the samples were pooled together with one negative control and one positive control. Pooled TCR-beta libraries were sequenced on an Illumina MiSeq with a 150-cycle paired-end protocol. The authors processed their data as follows. Raw sequencing data were processed by Adaptive Biotechnologies into a report containing normalized, annotated TCR-beta repertoires. To compute T-cell density, TCR-beta templates were normalized to usable DNA, with usable DNA estimated through amplification of housekeeping genes. Richness was the count of unique rearrangements, and clonality was defined as 1 minus Pielou's evenness. Three measures quantified intratumor TCR heterogeneity between regions: the Jaccard index, the Morisita overlap index, and the proportion of shared top-20 clonotypes. What TCRdb holds here is the immuneACCESS table cut down to in-frame rearrangements. Part of the clones is not present; checked against another copy, under half of the missing clones reflect an unresolved V gene, and the others are unexplained. That table gives V, J and clone size, and the DNA gave D and trimming. The sample data list about 2,100 clones, and approximately 80% of these were observed just once. The ten top clones hold around a tenth of the sample.

As to this clone: Its antigen specificity is not known. Per-base quality was not reported, and no clone a single base away is much larger than it.

Via the germline V gene, CDR1 is MDHEN and CDR2 SYDVKM. Spanning cysteine to phenylalanine, the CDR3 consists of 17 amino acids. Just CDR3 DNA is preserved here, 51 bases in frame from base 1. Deletion took 2 bases off V and 0 bases off J, with a span of 14 bases between the germline ends. Donors were patients with limited-stage small-cell lung cancer who underwent surgical resection in Hangzhou, China, between the late 2000s and the early 2020s. Every donor went straight to surgery with no preoperative chemotherapy or radiotherapy, and no donor was given immunotherapy either before or after surgery. In the sequenced cohort of around 18 patients, every patient was either a smoker or a heavy second-hand smoker. Three regions were collected from each tumor FFPE block by a grid approach so that spatial heterogeneity of the primary tumors was represented. Tumor regions were macrodissected to enrich malignant cells, and selection was limited to regions expected to yield at least 150 ng DNA. Multi-region TCR-beta sequencing of resected limited-stage small-cell lung cancers and of tumor-adjacent lung tissue was performed to characterize T cell repertoire heterogeneity. The AllPrep DNA/RNA FFPE Kit (Qiagen) was used to extract genomic DNA from the FFPE tissue.

The sample consisted of tumor tissue. Here the chain combines TRBV28 and TRBJ2-4; possibly the D gene is TRBD2, per 6 matching bases. This clonotype originated in a man aged 55 to 70 with small cell lung cancer. CDR3 region: CASSLRVAGIAKNIQYF. The DNA reads as follows: TGTGCCAGCAGTTTACGGGTGGCGGGGATAGCCAAAAACATTCAGTACTTC.